This T cell receptor (beta chain) appears in the sequencing data of a study of T-cell memory formation after mild COVID-19. TCRdb re-analysed the 5' RACE reads in MiXCR, keeping a single row per CDR3 protein. The repertoire holds approximately 440,000 distinct CDR3 sequences, with over 15% as singletons. This clonotype showed up just a few times. Trimming stripped 1 base from V and 7 bases from J, with 10 bases between. CDR3 length: 12 amino acids. From germline, CDR1 is DFQATT and CDR2 SNEGSKA (reference sequence). This receptor was taken from an adult woman who had mild COVID-19 (a few samples of this study predate the infection). Cell type and time point are not known. Sequenced: PBMCs or a T cell subset sorted from them (not recorded which). The chain joins TRBV20-1 to TRBJ1-2, with D unresolved. CDR3 protein: CSARVRGTGYTF. The CDR3 nucleotides are TGCAGTGCTAGAGTTCGGGGAACTGGCTACACCTTC.